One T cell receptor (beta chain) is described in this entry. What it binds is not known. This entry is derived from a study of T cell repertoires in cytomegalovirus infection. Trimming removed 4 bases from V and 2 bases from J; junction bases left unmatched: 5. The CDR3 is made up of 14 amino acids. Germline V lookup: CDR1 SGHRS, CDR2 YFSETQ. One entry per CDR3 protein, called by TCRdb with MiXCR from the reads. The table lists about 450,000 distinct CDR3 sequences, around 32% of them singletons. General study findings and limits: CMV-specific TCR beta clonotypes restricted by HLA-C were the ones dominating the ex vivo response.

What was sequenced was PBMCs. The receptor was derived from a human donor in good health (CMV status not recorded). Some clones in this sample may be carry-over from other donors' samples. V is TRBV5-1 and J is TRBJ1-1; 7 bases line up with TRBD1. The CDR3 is CASSQRQGNTEAFF. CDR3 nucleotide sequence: TGCGCCAGCAGCCAACGACAGGGCAACACTGAAGCTTTCTTT.